These T cell receptor beta chains were read from a single sample in a study of human T cells and chemical hapten exposure. TCRdb analysed the RACE reads with MiXCR anew, one entry per CDR3 protein. This sample carries 180,000 or so distinct CDR3 sequences, roughly 15% of them seen once, and the ten largest clones take around 1.7%. The specimen was whole blood, collected in connection with sensitization to the hapten diphenylcyclopropenone (DPC). The source of these receptors is a woman aged 25 to 39 with alopecia areata. Some clones in this sample may be carry-over from other donors' samples. The CDR3 runs from the conserved cysteine through the conserved F or W.

TRBV21-1 | CASSTWWVTPFNYGYTF
TRBV6-2/TRBV6-3 | CASSHDPYEQYF
TRBV10-3 | CAGSTAGNTIYF
TRBV20-1 | CSANVRRGYGYTF
TRBV6-1 | CAIDNYDRGNQPQHF
TRBV10-2 | CASTHTDTQYF
TRBV5-1 | CASSGTGNPEQYF
TRBV19 | CASSIVSMLNTGELFF
TRBV3-1 | CASSRWTGHSYEQYF
TRBV3-1 | CASSQGPPGTGNTGELFF
TRBV20-1 | CSARDGGGLDNQPQHF
TRBV7-2 | CASSFSTDYGYTF
TRBV5-4 | CASSLAAGDTQYF
TRBV7-2 | CASSLAFRTNSNQPQHF
TRBV29-1 | CSVRRLSWNTEAFF
TRBV12-3/TRBV12-4 | CASSSRQNLMNTEAFF
TRBV12-3/TRBV12-4 | CASSFSDRVSYTF
TRBV7-6 | CASSMDTSIEAFF
TRBV29-1 | CSVGTSGAYDEQFF
TRBV29-1 | CSVHTGLDTQYF
TRBV12-3/TRBV12-4 | CASSLLSGNTIYF
TRBV6-5 | CASSSPGTGGTDTQYF
TRBV28 | CASSWGRQGAQYF
TRBV27 | CASSSGTRSNNSPLHF